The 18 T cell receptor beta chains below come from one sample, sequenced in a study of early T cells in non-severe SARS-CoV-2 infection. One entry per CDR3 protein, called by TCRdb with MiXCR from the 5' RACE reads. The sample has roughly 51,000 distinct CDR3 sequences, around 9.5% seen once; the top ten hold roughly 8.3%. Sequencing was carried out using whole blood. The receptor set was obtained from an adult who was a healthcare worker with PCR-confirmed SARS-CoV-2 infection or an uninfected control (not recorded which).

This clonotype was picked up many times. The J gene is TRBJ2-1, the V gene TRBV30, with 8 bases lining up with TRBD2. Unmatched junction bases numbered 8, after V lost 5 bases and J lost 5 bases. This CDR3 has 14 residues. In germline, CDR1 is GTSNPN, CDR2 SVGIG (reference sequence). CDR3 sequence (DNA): TGTGCCTGGGGAGCGGGAGCCTTAGACAATGAGCAGTTCTTC. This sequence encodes CAWGAGALDNEQFF.

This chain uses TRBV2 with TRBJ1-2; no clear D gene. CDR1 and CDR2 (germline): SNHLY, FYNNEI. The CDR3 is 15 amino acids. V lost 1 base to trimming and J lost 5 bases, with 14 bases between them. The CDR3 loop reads CASSEDSRVDYGYTF. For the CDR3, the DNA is TGTGCCAGCAGTGAAGACTCGCGGGTAGATTATGGCTACACCTTC.

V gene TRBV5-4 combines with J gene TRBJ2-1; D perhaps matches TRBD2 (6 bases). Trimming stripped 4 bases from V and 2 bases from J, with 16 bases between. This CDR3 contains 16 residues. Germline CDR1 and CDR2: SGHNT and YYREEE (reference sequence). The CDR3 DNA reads TGTGCCAGCAGCCCGGAGGCGGGCGGGACCTACAATGAGCAGTTCTTC. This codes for CASSPEAGGTYNEQFF. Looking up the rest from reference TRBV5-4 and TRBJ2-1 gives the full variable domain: ETGVTQSPTHLIKTRGQQVTLRCSSQSGHNTVSWYQQALGQGPQFIFQYYREEENGRGNFPPRFSGLQFPNYSSELNVNALELDDSALYLCASSPEAGGTYNEQFFGPGTRLTVL.

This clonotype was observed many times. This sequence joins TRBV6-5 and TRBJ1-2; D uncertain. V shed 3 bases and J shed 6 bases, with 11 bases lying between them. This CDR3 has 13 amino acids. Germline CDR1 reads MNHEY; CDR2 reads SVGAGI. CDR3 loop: CASSYPDTDGYTF. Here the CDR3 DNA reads TGTGCCAGCAGTTATCCCGACACTGATGGCTACACCTTC.

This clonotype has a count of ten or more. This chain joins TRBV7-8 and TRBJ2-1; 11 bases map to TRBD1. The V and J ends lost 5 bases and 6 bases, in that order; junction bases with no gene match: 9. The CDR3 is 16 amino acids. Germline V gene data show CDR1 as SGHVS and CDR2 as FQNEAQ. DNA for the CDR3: TGTGCCAGCAGCCCCCGAAGGGACAGGGGGGTCAATGAGCAGTTCTTC. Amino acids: CASSPRRDRGVNEQFF.

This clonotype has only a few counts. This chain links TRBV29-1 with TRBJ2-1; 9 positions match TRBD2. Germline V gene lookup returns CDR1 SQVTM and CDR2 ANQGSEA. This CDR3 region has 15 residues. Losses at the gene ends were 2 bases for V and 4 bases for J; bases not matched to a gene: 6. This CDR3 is CSVESLLAGYNEQFF. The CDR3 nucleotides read TGCAGCGTTGAAAGTTTACTAGCGGGTTACAATGAGCAGTTCTTC.

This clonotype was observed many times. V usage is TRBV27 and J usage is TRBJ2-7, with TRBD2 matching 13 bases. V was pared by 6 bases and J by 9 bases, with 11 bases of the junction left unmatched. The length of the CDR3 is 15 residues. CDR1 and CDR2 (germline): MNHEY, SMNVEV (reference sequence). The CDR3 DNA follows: TGTGCCAGCAGGCAAACCGGGACTAGCGGGACGGTGCAGTACTTC. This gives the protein CASRQTGTSGTVQYF.

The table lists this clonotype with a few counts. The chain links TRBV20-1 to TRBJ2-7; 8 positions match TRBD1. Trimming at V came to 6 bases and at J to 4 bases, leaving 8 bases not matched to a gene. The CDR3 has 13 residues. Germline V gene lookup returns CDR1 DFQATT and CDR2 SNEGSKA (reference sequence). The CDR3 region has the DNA TGCAGTGCCAATCGACAGGGGAGGTACGAGCAGTACTTC. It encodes CSANRQGRYEQYF.

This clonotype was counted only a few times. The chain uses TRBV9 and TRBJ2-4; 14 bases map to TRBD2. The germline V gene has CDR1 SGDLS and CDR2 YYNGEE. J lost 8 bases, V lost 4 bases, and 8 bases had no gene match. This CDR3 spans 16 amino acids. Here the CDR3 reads CASSPQTSGRADIQYF. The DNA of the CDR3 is TGTGCCAGCAGCCCGCAGACTAGCGGGAGGGCCGACATTCAGTACTTC.

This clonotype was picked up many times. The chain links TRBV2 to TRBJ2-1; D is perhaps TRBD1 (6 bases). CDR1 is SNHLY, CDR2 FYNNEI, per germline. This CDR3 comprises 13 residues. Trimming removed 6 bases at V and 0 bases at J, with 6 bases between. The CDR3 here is CASRDSSYNEQFF. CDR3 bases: TGTGCCAGCAGGGACAGCTCCTACAATGAGCAGTTCTTC.

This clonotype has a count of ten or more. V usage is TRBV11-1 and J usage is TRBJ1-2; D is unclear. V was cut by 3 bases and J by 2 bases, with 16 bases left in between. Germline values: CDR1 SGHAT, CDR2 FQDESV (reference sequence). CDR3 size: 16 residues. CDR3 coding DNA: TGTGCCAGCAGCTTGAGTTTTGTGCCAGAGAACTATGGCTACACCTTC. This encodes CASSLSFVPENYGYTF.

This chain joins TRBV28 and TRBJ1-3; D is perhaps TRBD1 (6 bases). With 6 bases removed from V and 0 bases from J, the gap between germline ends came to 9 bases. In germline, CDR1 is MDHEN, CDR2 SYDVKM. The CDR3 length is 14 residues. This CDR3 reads CASRGQLSGNTIYF. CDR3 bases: TGTGCCAGCAGAGGACAGCTCTCTGGAAACACCATATATTTT.

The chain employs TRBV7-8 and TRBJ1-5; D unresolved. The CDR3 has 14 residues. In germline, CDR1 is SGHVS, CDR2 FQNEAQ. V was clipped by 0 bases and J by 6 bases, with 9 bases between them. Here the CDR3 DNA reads TGTGCCAGCAGCTTAGCGGCCAGTACTCAGCCCCAGCATTTT. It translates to CASSLAASTQPQHF.

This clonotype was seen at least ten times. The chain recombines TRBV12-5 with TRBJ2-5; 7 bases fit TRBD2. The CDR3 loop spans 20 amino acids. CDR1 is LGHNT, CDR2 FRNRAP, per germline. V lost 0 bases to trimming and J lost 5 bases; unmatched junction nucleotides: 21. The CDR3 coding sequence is TGTGCTAGTGGTTTGGTAGGACTGCGGGAGAGATCGCGATCGGGGGAGACCCAGTACTTC. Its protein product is CASGLVGLRERSRSGETQYF. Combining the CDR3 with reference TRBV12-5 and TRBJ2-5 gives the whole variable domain DARVTQTPRHKVTEMGQEVTMRCQPILGHNTVFWYRQTMMQGLELLAYFRNRAPLDDSGMPKDRFSAEMPDATLATLKIQPSEPRDSAVYFCASGLVGLRERSRSGETQYFGPGTRLLVL.

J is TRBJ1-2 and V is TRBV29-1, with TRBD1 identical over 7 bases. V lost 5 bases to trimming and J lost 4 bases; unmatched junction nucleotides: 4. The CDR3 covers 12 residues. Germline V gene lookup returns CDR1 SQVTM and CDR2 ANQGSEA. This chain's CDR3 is CSVTGAAYGYTF. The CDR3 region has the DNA TGCAGCGTTACAGGGGCGGCCTATGGCTACACCTTC. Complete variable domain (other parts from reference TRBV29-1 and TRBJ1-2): SAVISQKPSRDICQRGTSLTIQCQVDSQVTMMFWYRQQPGQSLTLIATANQGSEATYESGFVIDKFPISRPNLTFSTLTVSNMSPEDSSIYLCSVTGAAYGYTFGSGTRLTVV.

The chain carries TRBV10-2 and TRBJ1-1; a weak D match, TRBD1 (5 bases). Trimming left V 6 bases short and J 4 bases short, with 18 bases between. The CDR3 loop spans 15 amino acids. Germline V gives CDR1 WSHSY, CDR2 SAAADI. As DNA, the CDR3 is TGCGCCAGCAGCCCCTCGGGGGGGACGGGCACTGAAGCTTTCTTT. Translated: CASSPSGGTGTEAFF.

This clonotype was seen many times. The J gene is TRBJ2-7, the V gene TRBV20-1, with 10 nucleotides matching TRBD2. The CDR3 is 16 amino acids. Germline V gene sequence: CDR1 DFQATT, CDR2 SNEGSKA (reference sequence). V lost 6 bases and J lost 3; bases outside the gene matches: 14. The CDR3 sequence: CSAPVPLAGADYEQYF. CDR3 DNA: TGCAGTGCCCCAGTCCCTCTAGCGGGAGCTGACTACGAGCAGTACTTC.

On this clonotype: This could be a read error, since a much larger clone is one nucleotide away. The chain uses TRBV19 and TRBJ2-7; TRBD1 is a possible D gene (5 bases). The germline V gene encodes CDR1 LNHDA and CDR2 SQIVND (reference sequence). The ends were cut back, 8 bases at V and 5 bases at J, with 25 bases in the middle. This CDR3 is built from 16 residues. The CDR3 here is CASRKWGAALSHEQYF. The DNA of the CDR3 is TGTGCCAGTCGGAAGTGGGGCGCGGCACTAAGTCACGAGCAGTACTTC.